These T cell receptor beta chains were read from a single sample in a study of blood T cells in healthy people across ages. TCRdb fed the 5' RACE reads into MiXCR, producing one record per CDR3 protein. The sample shows roughly 2 million distinct CDR3 sequences, around half of them seen only once. The sequencing sample was made of blood. These TCRs come from a woman aged 40 to 50 in good health. Each CDR3 is given with its conserved first and last residue. Each record gives: clone size, CDR3 length, J gene, D gene, V gene, CDR3 DNA, CDR3 protein. D genes are given only for firm matches. The listing skips clone size in some rows; elsewhere it reads once, few, many or a size class.

clone_size: .; cdr3_length: 15; j_call: TRBJ2-5; d_call: .; v_call: TRBV5-1; cdr3_nt: TGCGCCAGCAGCTTGGCAGGGCCTACCCAAGAGACCCAGTACTTC; cdr3_aa: CASSLAGPTQETQYF
clone_size: .; cdr3_length: 11; j_call: TRBJ2-4; d_call: .; v_call: TRBV7-8; cdr3_nt: TGTGCCAGCAGCGGGGGACTGGAGCAGTACTTC; cdr3_aa: CASSGGLEQYF
clone_size: once; cdr3_length: 11; j_call: TRBJ2-1; d_call: .; v_call: TRBV3-1; cdr3_nt: TGTGCCAGCACCCACAAAGAGACCCAGTTCTTC; cdr3_aa: CASTHKETQFF
clone_size: .; cdr3_length: 15; j_call: TRBJ2-3; d_call: TRBD1; v_call: TRBV9; cdr3_nt: TGTGCCAGCAGCGATGGACAGGGGTCGGCAGATACGCAGTATTTT; cdr3_aa: CASSDGQGSADTQYF
clone_size: .; cdr3_length: 11; j_call: TRBJ2-4; d_call: .; v_call: TRBV12-3/TRBV12-4; cdr3_nt: TGTGCCAGCACGCTAGGGTCCATTCAGTACTTC; cdr3_aa: CASTLGSIQYF
clone_size: few; cdr3_length: 15; j_call: TRBJ1-2; d_call: .; v_call: TRBV20-1; cdr3_nt: TGCAGTGCTAGAGTTGTGAACAGAGAAAACTATGGCTACACCTTC; cdr3_aa: CSARVVNRENYGYTF
clone_size: .; cdr3_length: 15; j_call: TRBJ2-1; d_call: .; v_call: TRBV13; cdr3_nt: TGTGCCAGCAGCTTAGGAGTGGGGGGGCTCGATGAGCAGTTCTTC; cdr3_aa: CASSLGVGGLDEQFF
clone_size: .; cdr3_length: 16; j_call: TRBJ2-7; d_call: .; v_call: TRBV15; cdr3_nt: TGTGCCACCAGCAGAGTCCGGGCCCCCTTCGGCTACGAGCAGTACTTC; cdr3_aa: CATSRVRAPFGYEQYF
clone_size: many; cdr3_length: 16; j_call: TRBJ1-2; d_call: TRBD1; v_call: TRBV7-2; cdr3_nt: TGTGCCAGCAGCTCTACCTCCGGGACAGGAGAGGTTGGCTACACCTTC; cdr3_aa: CASSSTSGTGEVGYTF
clone_size: .; cdr3_length: 13; j_call: TRBJ2-7; d_call: .; v_call: TRBV6-5; cdr3_nt: TGTGCCAGCAGTTCGGACAGAACGACCGAGCAGTACTTC; cdr3_aa: CASSSDRTTEQYF
clone_size: few; cdr3_length: 16; j_call: TRBJ2-1; d_call: TRBD1; v_call: TRBV12-5; cdr3_nt: TGTGCTAGTGGTTTGGTACTGACAGGGGGTTACAATGAGCAGTTCTTC; cdr3_aa: CASGLVLTGGYNEQFF
clone_size: .; cdr3_length: 15; j_call: TRBJ2-1; d_call: TRBD2; v_call: TRBV6-2/TRBV6-3; cdr3_nt: TGTGCCAGCAGAAACCGGGACTACCTCTACAATGAGCAGTTCTTC; cdr3_aa: CASRNRDYLYNEQFF
clone_size: few; cdr3_length: 15; j_call: TRBJ2-1; d_call: TRBD2; v_call: TRBV7-2; cdr3_nt: TGTGCCAGCAGCTTAGAACTAGCGGGGAGTAGTGAGCAGTTCTTC; cdr3_aa: CASSLELAGSSEQFF
clone_size: .; cdr3_length: 15; j_call: TRBJ1-5; d_call: TRBD1; v_call: TRBV28; cdr3_nt: TGTGCCAGCAGTACAAACAGGGGAAAGCGTGGTACCCAGCATTTT; cdr3_aa: CASSTNRGKRGTQHF
clone_size: .; cdr3_length: 17; j_call: TRBJ2-1; d_call: .; v_call: TRBV27; cdr3_nt: TGTGCCAGCAGTTTATGGGCCGTTAAGAGCCCCTACAATGAGCAGTTCTTC; cdr3_aa: CASSLWAVKSPYNEQFF
clone_size: few; cdr3_length: 14; j_call: TRBJ2-3; d_call: .; v_call: TRBV7-2; cdr3_nt: TGTGCCAGCAGCTTAGGGCCGCCATTAGATACGCAGTATTTT; cdr3_aa: CASSLGPPLDTQYF
clone_size: .; cdr3_length: 14; j_call: TRBJ2-5; d_call: TRBD2; v_call: TRBV5-5; cdr3_nt: TGTGCCTGTTCAAGCGGGGGGATGGAAGAGACCCAGTACTTC; cdr3_aa: CACSSGGMEETQYF
clone_size: few; cdr3_length: 14; j_call: TRBJ2-7; d_call: TRBD1; v_call: TRBV6-2/TRBV6-3; cdr3_nt: TGTGCCAGCAGTGAGACAGGGGCTACCTACGAGCAGTACTTC; cdr3_aa: CASSETGATYEQYF
clone_size: .; cdr3_length: 15; j_call: TRBJ2-1; d_call: TRBD1; v_call: TRBV5-1; cdr3_nt: TGCGCCAGCAGCTTCGCAGGGGGCTTTGAAGATGAGCAGTTCTTC; cdr3_aa: CASSFAGGFEDEQFF
clone_size: few; cdr3_length: 16; j_call: TRBJ2-2; d_call: TRBD1; v_call: TRBV7-9; cdr3_nt: TGTGCCAGCCCGTCAGGACAGGGGGTGAACACCGGGGAGCTGTTTTTT; cdr3_aa: CASPSGQGVNTGELFF
clone_size: .; cdr3_length: 14; j_call: TRBJ1-2; d_call: .; v_call: TRBV18; cdr3_nt: TGTGCCAGCTCACCTCTGAAAGGGCTCTATGGCTACACCTTT; cdr3_aa: CASSPLKGLYGYTF
clone_size: once; cdr3_length: 16; j_call: TRBJ1-1; d_call: TRBD1; v_call: TRBV4-2; cdr3_nt: TGTGCCAGCAGCCCCTCCGTGGGGACAGGGGCCCCGCACGCTTTCTTT; cdr3_aa: CASSPSVGTGAPHAFF
clone_size: few; cdr3_length: 15; j_call: TRBJ2-1; d_call: TRBD2; v_call: TRBV7-8; cdr3_nt: TGTGCCAGCAGCCAGGGGACTAGCGGGTCCAATGAGCAGTTCTTC; cdr3_aa: CASSQGTSGSNEQFF
clone_size: .; cdr3_length: 14; j_call: TRBJ2-1; d_call: TRBD1; v_call: TRBV27; cdr3_nt: TGTGCCAGCAGTTTGGACAGGTTTTTGCGTGAGCAGTTCTTC; cdr3_aa: CASSLDRFLREQFF
clone_size: .; cdr3_length: 14; j_call: TRBJ2-1; d_call: .; v_call: TRBV2; cdr3_nt: TGTGCCAGCAGAGCATCCGGGCCTCAAGAGACCCAGTTCTTC; cdr3_aa: CASRASGPQETQFF
clone_size: .; cdr3_length: 13; j_call: TRBJ1-1; d_call: .; v_call: TRBV10-2; cdr3_nt: TGCGCCACCATAGACAGGCTGAACACTGAAGCTTTCTTT; cdr3_aa: CATIDRLNTEAFF
clone_size: few; cdr3_length: 18; j_call: TRBJ2-6; d_call: .; v_call: TRBV7-2; cdr3_nt: TGTGCCAGCAGCTTAGTAGGGACTTTGAGCTCTGGGGCCAACGTCCTGACTTTC; cdr3_aa: CASSLVGTLSSGANVLTF
clone_size: .; cdr3_length: 17; j_call: TRBJ2-4; d_call: .; v_call: TRBV18; cdr3_nt: TGTGCCAGCTCACCACCGGGCAGCGAGGGCCTCGGAAACATTCAGTACTTC; cdr3_aa: CASSPPGSEGLGNIQYF
clone_size: few; cdr3_length: 11; j_call: TRBJ2-7; d_call: .; v_call: TRBV25-1; cdr3_nt: TGTGCCAGCAAAGAGAAATACGAGCAGTACTTC; cdr3_aa: CASKEKYEQYF
clone_size: .; cdr3_length: 14; j_call: TRBJ1-2; d_call: .; v_call: TRBV20-1; cdr3_nt: TGCAGTGCTAGAGATGACAGGCTTAACTATGGCTACACCTTC; cdr3_aa: CSARDDRLNYGYTF
clone_size: .; cdr3_length: 15; j_call: TRBJ2-2; d_call: .; v_call: TRBV29-1; cdr3_nt: TGCAGAGTTGATGGGACGACGGGGATGGGCGGGGAGCTGTTTTTT; cdr3_aa: CRVDGTTGMGGELFF
clone_size: few; cdr3_length: 15; j_call: TRBJ2-5; d_call: TRBD2; v_call: TRBV6-1; cdr3_nt: TGTGCCAGCACCGGACTAGCGGGGGGGCGTGAGACCCAGTACTTC; cdr3_aa: CASTGLAGGRETQYF
clone_size: .; cdr3_length: 15; j_call: TRBJ2-1; d_call: TRBD1; v_call: TRBV6-5; cdr3_nt: TGTGCCAGCAGTCCGGACAGGGCCGAGGGTAATGAGCAGTTCTTC; cdr3_aa: CASSPDRAEGNEQFF
clone_size: .; cdr3_length: 14; j_call: TRBJ2-3; d_call: .; v_call: TRBV6-6; cdr3_nt: TGTGCCAGCAGTGATCAAGGGCCCCCAGATACGCAGTATTTT; cdr3_aa: CASSDQGPPDTQYF
clone_size: .; cdr3_length: 15; j_call: TRBJ1-5; d_call: TRBD1; v_call: TRBV28; cdr3_nt: TGTGCCAGCAGTCCCAGACAGGGGGGTCCGGGGCCCCAGCATTTT; cdr3_aa: CASSPRQGGPGPQHF
clone_size: .; cdr3_length: 14; j_call: TRBJ1-1; d_call: TRBD1; v_call: TRBV28; cdr3_nt: TGTGCCAGCAGTCTGGACAGGATAAACACTGAAGCTTTCTTT; cdr3_aa: CASSLDRINTEAFF
clone_size: .; cdr3_length: 16; j_call: TRBJ1-5; d_call: .; v_call: TRBV5-5; cdr3_nt: TGTGCCAGCAGCTTGGTCTTCGGGGGACTGGGTCAGCCCCAGCATTTT; cdr3_aa: CASSLVFGGLGQPQHF
clone_size: .; cdr3_length: 15; j_call: TRBJ2-2; d_call: .; v_call: TRBV13; cdr3_nt: TGTGCCAGCAGCTTAGGGCCGAAGAACACCGGGGAGCTGTTTTTT; cdr3_aa: CASSLGPKNTGELFF